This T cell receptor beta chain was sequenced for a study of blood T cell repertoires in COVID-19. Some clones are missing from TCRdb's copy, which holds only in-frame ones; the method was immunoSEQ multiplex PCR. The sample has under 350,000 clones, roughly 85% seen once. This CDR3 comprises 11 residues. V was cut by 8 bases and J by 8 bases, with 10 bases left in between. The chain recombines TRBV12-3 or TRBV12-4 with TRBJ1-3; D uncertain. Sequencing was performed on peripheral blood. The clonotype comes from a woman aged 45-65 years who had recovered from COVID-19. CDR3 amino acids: CASGFGDTIYF. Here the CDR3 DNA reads TGTGCCAGCGGGTTCGGGGACACCATATATTTT.